These 21 T cell receptor beta chains share one sample of origin, sequenced in a study of blood T cells in healthy people across ages. Alongside a J-beta primer mix, a sample-barcoded 5' primer served in a second PCR lasting about 7 to 11 cycles. TCRdb reprocessed the 5' RACE reads via MiXCR and lists one record per CDR3 protein. The sample consists of more than 650,000 distinct CDR3 sequences, roughly 24% of them appearing once. The sample was also reused in another study, on T cells of mothers and their children.

Sequencing input: blood. The receptor set was obtained from a boy aged 10-17 years in good health.

In DNA, the CDR3 is TGTGCCAGCAGGGACAGGAGATCTAACTATGGCTACACCTTC. As protein: CASRDRRSNYGYTF. This chain links TRBV6-1 with TRBJ1-2; TRBD1 matches at 7 bases. Trimming removed 6 bases from V and 0 bases from J; junction bases left unmatched: 4. The germline CDR1 and CDR2 sequences are MNHNS and SASEGT. The CDR3 length is 14 residues.

The chain couples TRBV10-2 to TRBJ2-5, with TRBD2 as a possible D gene (6 bases). Gene TRBJ2-1 matches the end of the DNA better, so the J call may be wrong. The CDR3 runs 15 residues. The V gene's germline CDR1 is WSHSY and CDR2 SAAADI. CDR3 nucleotides: TGCGCCAGCAGTGATATCTCGGGGGTTTTGGATGAGCAGTTCTTC. This codes for CASSDISGVLDEQFF.

This clonotype turned up a few times. V gene TRBV3-1 combines with J gene TRBJ2-5, with D maybe TRBD1 (7 bases). V dropped 4 bases and J dropped 2 bases, with 17 bases sitting between them. This CDR3 has 16 amino acids. Per the germline V gene, CDR1 is LGHDT and CDR2 is YNNKEL (reference sequence). CDR3 DNA: TGTGCCAGCAGCCTGAACTCAGGGGGGCTTCAAGAGACCCAGTACTTC. Translating gives CASSLNSGGLQETQYF.

This chain joins TRBV11-2 and TRBJ2-5, with TRBD1 as a possible D gene (7 bases). Germline CDR1 SGHAT, CDR2 FQNNGV. The germline V and J ends were trimmed by 3 bases and 3 bases, with 17 bases remaining between them. The CDR3 has 16 amino acids. DNA of the CDR3: TGTGCCAGCAGCTTCTCTTCTTCAGGGGGGAAAGAGACCCAGTACTTC. Its protein product is CASSFSSSGGKETQYF.

The rearrangement joins TRBV12-3 or TRBV12-4 to TRBJ2-7; D may be TRBD1 or TRBD2 (5 bases each). The CDR3 loop spans 13 amino acids. Trimming left V 6 bases short and J 5 bases short, with 14 bases between. The CDR3 loop reads CASSHPLGDEQYF. The CDR3 DNA reads as TGTGCCAGCAGCCACCCCCTGGGGGACGAGCAGTACTTC.

The J gene is TRBJ2-3, the V gene TRBV4-1, with D possibly matching TRBD2 (6 bases). Trimming removed 4 bases at V and 1 base at J, with 9 bases between. The V gene's germline CDR1 is MGHRA and CDR2 YSYEKL. This CDR3 region has 14 residues. CDR3 loop: CASSPGEGTDTQYF. The CDR3 DNA reads as TGCGCCAGCAGCCCCGGGGAGGGCACAGATACGCAGTATTTT.

This sequence joins TRBV11-2 and TRBJ2-7, with 7 bases identical to TRBD2. Germline values: CDR1 SGHAT, CDR2 FQNNGV. Germline trimming cut 7 bases from V and 9 bases from J; bases unmatched to any gene: 9. The CDR3 is 12 amino acids. CDR3 residues: CASIQGGDGQYF. CDR3 bases: TGTGCCAGCATCCAGGGAGGGGACGGGCAGTACTTC. The complete variable domain, with remaining parts taken from reference TRBV11-2 and TRBJ2-7, reads EAGVAQSPRYKIIEKRQSVAFWCNPISGHATLYWYQQILGQGPKLLIQFQNNGVVDDSQLPKDRFSAERLKGVDSTLKIQPAKLEDSAVYLCASIQGGDGQYFGPGTRLTVT.

This chain connects TRBV3-1 to TRBJ2-5; no reliable D call. The CDR3 consists of 14 residues. Trimming pared 5 bases from V and 7 bases from J, leaving 17 bases between. Germline lookup yields CDR1 LGHDT and CDR2 YNNKEL (reference sequence). The CDR3 is CASSSDLAVGTQYF. The DNA of the CDR3 is TGTGCCAGCAGCTCCGACTTGGCGGTTGGGACCCAGTACTTC.

This chain connects TRBV6-1 to TRBJ2-2; D may be TRBD2 (8 bases). This CDR3 is 19 amino acids long. Germline-derived CDR1 and CDR2 are MNHNS and SASEGT. Trimming shortened V by 6 bases and J by 4 bases, and 27 bases separated the two germline ends. DNA for the CDR3: TGTGCCAGCAGAAAAAAGCCCGGACAGGCGGGGGGATCCACCGGGGAGCTGTTTTTT. It yields the protein CASRKKPGQAGGSTGELFF.

V is TRBV18 and J is TRBJ1-1; D might be TRBD1 (6 bases). The CDR3 covers 15 residues. Trimming shortened V by 5 bases and J by 8 bases, and 21 bases separated the two germline ends. The V gene's germline CDR1 is KGHSH and CDR2 LQKENI. CDR3 DNA: TGTGCCAGCTCATCCACGGAGGGGGAAGATGCCGAAGCTTTCTTT. This translates into CASSSTEGEDAEAFF.

This chain uses TRBV7-9 with TRBJ1-6; no clear D. V was clipped by 4 bases and J by 15 bases, with 10 bases between them. Per germline, CDR1 SEHNR and CDR2 FQNEAQ (reference sequence). The CDR3 contains 11 residues. The CDR3 loop is CASSSGLSLHF. The DNA for the CDR3 is TGTGCCAGCAGCTCCGGGCTTAGCCTCCACTTT. Complete variable domain (other parts from reference TRBV7-9 and TRBJ1-6): DTGVSQNPRHKITKRGQNVTFRCDPISEHNRLYWYRQTLGQGPEFLTYFQNEAQLEKSRLLSDRFSAERPKGSFSTLEIQRTEQGDSAMYLCASSSGLSLHFGNGTRLTVT.

The chain employs TRBV6-1 and TRBJ2-1, with 8 bases fitting TRBD1. Germline CDR1 reads MNHNS; CDR2 reads SASEGT. The CDR3 has 13 residues. J lost 14 bases, V lost 2 bases, and 8 bases had no gene match. The CDR3 sequence: CASSEFRGQVEFF. DNA of the CDR3: TGTGCCAGCAGTGAATTCAGGGGGCAGGTCGAGTTCTTC.

There are a few counts of this clonotype. The V and J genes are TRBV6-5 and TRBJ2-7; TRBD1 matches at 8 bases. Trimming at V came to 6 bases and at J to 2 bases, leaving 9 bases not matched to a gene. Germline loops: CDR1 MNHEY, CDR2 SVGAGI. CDR3 size: 15 residues. The CDR3 DNA follows: TGTGCCAGCAGCCCCCCCCGGACAGGGACCTACGAGCAGTACTTC. Translated, it gives CASSPPRTGTYEQYF.

The chain has TRBV7-9 and TRBJ1-4; 7 bases are a match to TRBD1. V trimming: 5 bases; J trimming: 7 bases; junction bases outside the gene matches: 4. Germline CDR1 SEHNR, CDR2 FQNEAQ (reference sequence). This CDR3 region has 13 residues. The CDR3, as DNA: TGTGCCAGCAGCCGGACAGGTGTTGAAAAACTGTTTTTT. It codes for CASSRTGVEKLFF. The variable domain in full, completed from reference TRBV7-9 and TRBJ1-4, reads DTGVSQNPRHKITKRGQNVTFRCDPISEHNRLYWYRQTLGQGPEFLTYFQNEAQLEKSRLLSDRFSAERPKGSFSTLEIQRTEQGDSAMYLCASSRTGVEKLFFGSGTQLSVL.

This clonotype has a handful of counts. V gene TRBV5-1 combines with J gene TRBJ2-1; D might be TRBD1 (6 bases). Trimming removed 0 bases at V and 9 bases at J, with 16 bases between. Germline assignment: CDR1 SGHRS and CDR2 YFSETQ. The CDR3 has 15 amino acids. The CDR3 nucleotides are TGCGCCAGCAGCTTGGCCGAGGACAGATCAAGTGAGCAGTTCTTC. Its protein product is CASSLAEDRSSEQFF.

The chain has TRBV5-6 and TRBJ1-2; D might be TRBD1 (5 bases). The length of the CDR3 is 15 residues. Trimming left V 0 bases short and J 4 bases short, with 13 bases between. Germline-derived CDR1 and CDR2 are SGHDT and YYEEEE. The CDR3 sequence: CASSLGTGTGYGYTF. The DNA for the CDR3 is TGTGCCAGCAGCTTGGGGACGGGGACCGGCTATGGCTACACCTTC.

The J gene is TRBJ1-6, the V gene TRBV12-3 or TRBV12-4, with TRBD1 as a possible D gene (5 bases). Trimming removed 6 bases at V and 9 bases at J, with 12 bases between. The CDR3 totals 13 residues. This chain's CDR3 is CASSEQDPSPLHF. CDR3 DNA sequence: TGTGCCAGCAGCGAACAGGATCCTTCACCCCTCCACTTT.

The chain couples TRBV14 to TRBJ2-7; D gene uncertain. V was pared by 2 bases and J by 3 bases, with 5 bases between. Germline V lookup: CDR1 SGHDN, CDR2 FVKESK. The CDR3 length is 12 residues. The CDR3 DNA reads TGTGCCAGCAGCCAAATTCACTACGAGCAGTACTTC. Residues: CASSQIHYEQYF.

The CDR3, as DNA: TGTGCCAGCAGCCCCGAGTGGGGGTGGAACACTGAAGCTTTCTTT. Protein sequence: CASSPEWGWNTEAFF. This sequence joins TRBV7-6 and TRBJ1-1, with D possibly TRBD1 on 5 matching bases. CDR1 SGHVS and CDR2 FNYEAQ come from the germline V gene. CDR3 length equals 15 residues. V lost 5 bases and J lost 1, with 14 bases in between.

The rearrangement uses TRBV29-1 and TRBJ1-3; D gene unclear. Between the trimmed V and J ends, which lost 7 bases and 2 bases, there was a span of 9 bases. The CDR3 covers 12 residues. Germline V gives CDR1 SQVTM, CDR2 ANQGSEA. The CDR3 region is CSANTPGNTIYF. The CDR3 DNA reads as TGCAGCGCCAATACTCCTGGAAACACCATATATTTT.

This clonotype showed up just a few times. V is TRBV5-1 and J is TRBJ2-5; 7 bases map to TRBD1. The V and J ends lost 4 bases and 2 bases, in that order; junction bases with no gene match: 8. CDR3 length: 15 amino acids. Germline loops: CDR1 SGHRS, CDR2 YFSETQ. The CDR3 DNA reads TGCGCCAGCAGCCCCGGACAGGTTTCTCAAGAGACCCAGTACTTC. It specifies CASSPGQVSQETQYF.